This TCR beta chain derives from a study of memory CD4+ T cells and cytomegalovirus serostatus (dated by TCRdb to 2018 to 2020). Background on the whole study: The cohort included roughly 33 healthy adults from Belgium, of whom 9 were CMV seropositive and 24 were CMV seronegative. To replicate a published TCR-based CMV serostatus classifier, the study sequenced CD4+ memory TCRbeta repertoires from a Belgian cohort whose cytomegalovirus serostatus was known.

Study-level results and caveats: On the Belgian cohort, the classifier based on the original framework reached a median bootstrapped AUC of about 0.96, with a 95% CI of 0.76-1.00. Only CD4+CD45RO+ memory cells were sequenced, in contrast to the original study, in which naive and memory CD4+ and CD8+ populations were covered. Results were interpreted as suggesting that the CMV-associated TCR signature is largely present in the CD4+ memory repertoire. CMV serostatus prediction reached a median bootstrapped AUC of roughly 0.96 with the original framework and just under 0.92 with a US-trained random forest. Among the 150 to 200 previously reported CMV-associated TCRbeta sequences, some 67 showed up in the CD4+ memory repertoires, with each one found in between one and five individuals.

This clone was seen more than once but under ten times. The clone's antigen remains unknown. Base-call qualities are not available, and no considerably larger clone is one nucleotide away. Genomic DNA was extracted from sorted cells with the Quick-DNA Microprep Kit. Amplification of TCRbeta DNA was done with the immunoSEQ hsTCRbeta kit, following the protocol from the manufacturer. An Illumina MiSeq instrument was used to sequence the TCRbeta libraries. The original pipeline was this. After out-of-frame sequences were removed, 2,204,828 distinct TCRbeta sequences remained, averaging about 67,000 per individual. Each individual was scored using the number of 150 to 200 previously reported CMV-associated TCRbeta sequences that the individual carried and the total number of productive distinct TCRbeta sequences. A beta-binomial model was reimplemented in Python, and scikit-learn random forests with default parameters were trained on US cohort data. On the Belgian cohort, classifier performance was reported as the median AUC, along with percentile confidence intervals, across 10,000 bootstrap iterations. As stored in TCRdb, this immuneACCESS dataset retains in-frame rearrangements with V and J assigned. A fraction of the clones does not appear; measured against another copy, unresolved V genes explain less than half of the discrepancy, and the remainder lacks a known reason. V and J calls and clone size follow that table, whereas D and trimming were derived from the DNA. Recorded for this sample are approximately 61,000 clones; approximately 85% of them occurred a single time. The top ten hold around 0.9% of the sample.

Single viable CD3+CD4+CD8-CD45RO+ cells were sorted as memory CD4+ T cells on a FACSAria II. CMV serostatus was determined with a Roche Elecsys assay detecting serum IgG against CMV pp150, pp28, p38 and p52. After thawing, total CD4+ T cells were enriched by positive selection with CD4 magnetic microbeads. The samples came from a different study that was designed specifically to examine the CD4+ T cell memory repertoire. Peripheral blood mononuclear cells were isolated and cryopreserved according to standard operating procedures, and serum was kept at -80 degrees C. The staining used CD3-PerCP (BW264/56), CD4-APC (RPA-T4), CD45RO-PE (UCHT1) and CD8-Pacific Orange (3B5) antibodies, and Sytox blue was used to exclude non-viable cells. In the germline V gene, CDR1 corresponds to SGHRS and CDR2 to YFSETQ. Spanning cysteine to phenylalanine, the CDR3 consists of 15 amino acids. Only the CDR3 part of the read is kept: 45 bases, read in frame from the first base. Relative to germline, V is missing 1 base and J is missing 6 bases, with 3 bases of the junction outside any gene match.

The TCR comes from an adult in good health and CMV-seronegative. This sequence uses TRBV5-1 and TRBJ2-7, with 14 junctional bases fitting TRBD2. Specimen: memory CD4+ T cells from blood. The CDR3 is CASSLLGTSGGEQYF. In nucleotides, the sequence is TGCGCCAGCAGCTTGTTAGGGACTAGCGGGGGCGAGCAGTACTTC.